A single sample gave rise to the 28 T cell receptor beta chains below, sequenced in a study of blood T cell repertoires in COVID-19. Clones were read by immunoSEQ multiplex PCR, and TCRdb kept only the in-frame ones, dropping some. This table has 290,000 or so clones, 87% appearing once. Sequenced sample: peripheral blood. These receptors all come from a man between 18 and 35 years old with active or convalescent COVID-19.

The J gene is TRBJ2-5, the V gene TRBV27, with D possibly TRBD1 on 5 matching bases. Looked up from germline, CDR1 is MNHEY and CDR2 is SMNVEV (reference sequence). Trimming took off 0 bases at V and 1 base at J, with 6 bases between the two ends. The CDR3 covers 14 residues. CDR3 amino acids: CASSLSTAQETQYF. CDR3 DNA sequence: TGTGCCAGCAGTTTATCGACAGCCCAAGAGACCCAGTACTTC.

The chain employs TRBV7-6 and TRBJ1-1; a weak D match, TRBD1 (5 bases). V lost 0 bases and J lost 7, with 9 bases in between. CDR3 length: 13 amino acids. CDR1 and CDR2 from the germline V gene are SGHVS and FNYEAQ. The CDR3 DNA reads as TGTGCCAGCAGCTTAGCGCAGGGCGGTGAAGCTTTCTTT. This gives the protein CASSLAQGGEAFF.

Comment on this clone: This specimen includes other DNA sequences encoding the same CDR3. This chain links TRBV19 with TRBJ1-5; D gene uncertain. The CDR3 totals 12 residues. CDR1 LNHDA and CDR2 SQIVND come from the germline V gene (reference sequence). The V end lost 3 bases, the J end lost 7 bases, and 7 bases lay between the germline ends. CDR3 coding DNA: TGTGCCAGTAGTATTGGAGGCCAGCCCCAGCATTTT. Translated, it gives CASSIGGQPQHF. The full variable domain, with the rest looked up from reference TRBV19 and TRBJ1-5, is DGGITQSPKYLFRKEGQNVTLSCEQNLNHDAMYWYRQDPGQGLRLIYYSQIVNDFQKGDIAEGYSVSREKKESFPLTVTSAQKNPTAFYLCASSIGGQPQHFGDGTRLSIL.

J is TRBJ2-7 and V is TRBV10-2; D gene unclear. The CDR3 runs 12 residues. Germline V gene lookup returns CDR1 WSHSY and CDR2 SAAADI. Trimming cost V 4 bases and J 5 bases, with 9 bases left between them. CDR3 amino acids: CASSVMGHEQYF. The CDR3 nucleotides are TGCGCCAGCAGTGTGATGGGCCACGAGCAGTACTTC.

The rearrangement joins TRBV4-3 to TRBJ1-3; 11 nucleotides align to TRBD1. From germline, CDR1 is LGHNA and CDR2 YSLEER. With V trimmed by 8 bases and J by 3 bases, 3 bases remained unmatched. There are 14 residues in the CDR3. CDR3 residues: CASGQGARGNTIYF. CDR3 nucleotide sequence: TGCGCCAGCGGACAGGGGGCGCGTGGAAACACCATATATTTT.

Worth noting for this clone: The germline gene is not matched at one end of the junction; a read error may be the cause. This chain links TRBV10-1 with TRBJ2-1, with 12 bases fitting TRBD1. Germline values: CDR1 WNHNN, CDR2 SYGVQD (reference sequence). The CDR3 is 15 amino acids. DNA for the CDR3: TGCGCCAGCAGTGAGACCGGGACAGGGGGCAATGGGCAGTTCTTC. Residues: CASSETGTGGNGQFF.

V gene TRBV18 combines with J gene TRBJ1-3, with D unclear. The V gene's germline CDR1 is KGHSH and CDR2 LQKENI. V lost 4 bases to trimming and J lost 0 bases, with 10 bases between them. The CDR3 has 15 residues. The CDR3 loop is CASSLQESSGNTIYF. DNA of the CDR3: TGTGCCAGCTCACTTCAGGAATCCTCTGGAAACACCATATATTTT.

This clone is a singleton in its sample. The CDR3 region is CASSEGTGGGKTQYF. DNA of the CDR3: TGCGCCAGCAGTGAGGGGACAGGGGGGGGAAAGACCCAGTACTTC. The rearrangement links TRBV10-1 to TRBJ2-5; 11 bases fit TRBD1. CDR3 length equals 15 residues. V trimming: 2 bases; J trimming: 6 bases; junction bases outside the gene matches: 5. CDR1 WNHNN and CDR2 SYGVQD come from the germline V gene (reference sequence).

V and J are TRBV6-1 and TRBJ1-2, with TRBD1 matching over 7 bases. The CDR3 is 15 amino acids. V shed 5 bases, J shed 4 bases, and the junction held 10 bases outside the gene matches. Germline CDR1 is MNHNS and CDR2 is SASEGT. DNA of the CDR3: TGTGCCAGCAGTTCCGAAGACAGGGCGATCTATGGCTACACCTTC. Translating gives CASSSEDRAIYGYTF.

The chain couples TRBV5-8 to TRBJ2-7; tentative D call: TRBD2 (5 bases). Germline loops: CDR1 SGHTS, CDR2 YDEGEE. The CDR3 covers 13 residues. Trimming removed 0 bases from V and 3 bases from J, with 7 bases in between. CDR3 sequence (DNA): TGTGCCAGCAGCTTGGGGGAGAACTACGAGCAGTACTTC. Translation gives CASSLGENYEQYF.

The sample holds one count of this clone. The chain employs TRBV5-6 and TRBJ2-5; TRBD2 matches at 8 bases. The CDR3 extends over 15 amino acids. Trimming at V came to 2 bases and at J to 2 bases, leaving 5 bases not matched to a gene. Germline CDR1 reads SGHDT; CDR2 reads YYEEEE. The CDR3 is CASSFTLADQETQYF. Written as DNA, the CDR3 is TGTGCCAGCAGCTTCACACTAGCGGATCAAGAGACCCAGTACTTC.

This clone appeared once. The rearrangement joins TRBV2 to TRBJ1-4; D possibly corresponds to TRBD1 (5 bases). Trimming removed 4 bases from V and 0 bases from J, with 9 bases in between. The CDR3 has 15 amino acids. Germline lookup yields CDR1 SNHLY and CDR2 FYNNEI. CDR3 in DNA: TGTGCCAGCAGTGGGACAACTGCAACTAATGAAAAACTGTTTTTT. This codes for CASSGTTATNEKLFF.

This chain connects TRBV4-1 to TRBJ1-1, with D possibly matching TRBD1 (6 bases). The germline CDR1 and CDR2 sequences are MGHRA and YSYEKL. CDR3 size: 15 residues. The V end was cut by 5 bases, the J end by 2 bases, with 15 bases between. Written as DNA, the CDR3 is TGCGCCAGCAGCTTCCGGACAGCGGCAAACACTGAAGCTTTCTTT. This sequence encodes CASSFRTAANTEAFF.

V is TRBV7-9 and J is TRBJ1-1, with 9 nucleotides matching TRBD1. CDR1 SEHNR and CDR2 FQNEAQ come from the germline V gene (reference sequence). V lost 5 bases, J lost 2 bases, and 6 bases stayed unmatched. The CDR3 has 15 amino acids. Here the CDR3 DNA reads TGTGCCAGCAGCATCGGGACAGGGACAAACACTGAAGCTTTCTTT. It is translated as CASSIGTGTNTEAFF. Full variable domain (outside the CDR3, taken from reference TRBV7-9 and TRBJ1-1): DTGVSQNPRHKITKRGQNVTFRCDPISEHNRLYWYRQTLGQGPEFLTYFQNEAQLEKSRLLSDRFSAERPKGSFSTLEIQRTEQGDSAMYLCASSIGTGTNTEAFFGQGTRLTVV.

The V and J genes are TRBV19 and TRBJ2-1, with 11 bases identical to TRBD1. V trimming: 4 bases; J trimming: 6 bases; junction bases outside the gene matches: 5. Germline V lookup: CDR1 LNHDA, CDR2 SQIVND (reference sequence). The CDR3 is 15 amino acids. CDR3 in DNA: TGTGCCAGTAGTAGGACCGGGACAGGGGGCAATGAGCAGTTCTTC. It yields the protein CASSRTGTGGNEQFF.

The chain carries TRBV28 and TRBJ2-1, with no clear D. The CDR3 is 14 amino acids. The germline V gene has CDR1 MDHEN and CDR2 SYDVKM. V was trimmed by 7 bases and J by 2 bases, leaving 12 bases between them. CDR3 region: CASKHYSPYNEQFF. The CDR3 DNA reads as TGTGCCAGCAAGCACTACTCACCCTACAATGAGCAGTTCTTC.

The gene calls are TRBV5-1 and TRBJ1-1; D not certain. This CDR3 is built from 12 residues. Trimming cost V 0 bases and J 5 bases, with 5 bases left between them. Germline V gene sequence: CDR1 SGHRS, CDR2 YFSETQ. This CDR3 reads CASSLERTEAFF. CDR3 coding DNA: TGCGCCAGCAGCTTGGAGAGGACTGAAGCTTTCTTT.

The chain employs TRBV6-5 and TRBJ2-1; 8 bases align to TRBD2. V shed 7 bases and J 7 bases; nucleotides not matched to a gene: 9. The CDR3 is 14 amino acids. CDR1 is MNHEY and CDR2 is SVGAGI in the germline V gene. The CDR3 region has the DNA TGTGCCAGCACCCGGGGGGGCCTTTTGAATGAGCAGTTCTTC. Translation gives CASTRGGLLNEQFF.

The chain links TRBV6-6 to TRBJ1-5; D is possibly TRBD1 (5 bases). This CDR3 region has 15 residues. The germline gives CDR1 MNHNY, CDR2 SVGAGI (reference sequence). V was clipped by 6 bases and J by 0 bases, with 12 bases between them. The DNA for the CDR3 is TGTGCCAGCAGAACGGCGGACAATAGCAATCAGCCCCAGCATTTT. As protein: CASRTADNSNQPQHF.

This chain's CDR3 is CATRSTGVRTEAFF. The CDR3 DNA follows: TGTGCCACCAGATCAACAGGGGTCCGCACTGAAGCTTTCTTT. This chain links TRBV24-1 with TRBJ1-1, with 7 bases that match TRBD1. This CDR3 has 14 amino acids. The germline V gene encodes CDR1 KGHDR and CDR2 SFDVKD. V was pared by 7 bases and J by 4 bases, with 8 bases of the junction left unmatched.

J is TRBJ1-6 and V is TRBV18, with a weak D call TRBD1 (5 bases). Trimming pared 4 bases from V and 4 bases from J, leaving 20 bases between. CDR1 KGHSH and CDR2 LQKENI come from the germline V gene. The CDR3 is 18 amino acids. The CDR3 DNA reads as TGTGCCAGCTCACTCAGAACGGGGGAGAGTACTTATAATTCACCCCTCCACTTT. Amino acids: CASSLRTGESTYNSPLHF.

The CDR3 DNA reads TGTGCCAGCAGTTACCGCCCGGACCACGGGGGAGAAGCTTTCTTT. This translates into CASSYRPDHGGEAFF. This chain uses TRBV6-5 with TRBJ1-1; maybe TRBD1 (5 bases). From germline, CDR1 is MNHEY and CDR2 SVGAGI. The CDR3 is made up of 15 amino acids. V was shortened by 2 bases and J by 8 bases, with 18 bases between the two germline ends.

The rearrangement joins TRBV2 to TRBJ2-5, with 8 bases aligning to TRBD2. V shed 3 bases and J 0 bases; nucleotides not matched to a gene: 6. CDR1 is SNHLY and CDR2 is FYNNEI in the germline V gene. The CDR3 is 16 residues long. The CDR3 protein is CASSDRVAGYQETQYF. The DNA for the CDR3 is TGTGCCAGCAGTGATCGGGTAGCGGGGTACCAAGAGACCCAGTACTTC.

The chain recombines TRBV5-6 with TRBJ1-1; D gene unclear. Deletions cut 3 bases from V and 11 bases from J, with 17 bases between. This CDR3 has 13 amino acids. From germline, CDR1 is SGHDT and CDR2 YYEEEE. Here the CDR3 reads CASSSAPRSWAFF. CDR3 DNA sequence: TGTGCCAGCAGCTCCGCCCCGAGGAGTTGGGCTTTCTTT.

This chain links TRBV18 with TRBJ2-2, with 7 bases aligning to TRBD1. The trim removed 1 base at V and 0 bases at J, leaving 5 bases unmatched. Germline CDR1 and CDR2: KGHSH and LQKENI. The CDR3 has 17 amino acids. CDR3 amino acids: CASSPQTGRSNTGELFF. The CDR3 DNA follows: TGTGCCAGCTCACCACAGACAGGGCGGTCGAACACCGGGGAGCTGTTTTTT.

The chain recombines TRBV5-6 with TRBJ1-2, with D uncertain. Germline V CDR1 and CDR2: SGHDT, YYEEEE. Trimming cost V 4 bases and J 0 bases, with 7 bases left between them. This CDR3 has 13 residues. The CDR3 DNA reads TGTGCCAGCAGCATCGCGTCTAACTATGGCTACACCTTC. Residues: CASSIASNYGYTF.

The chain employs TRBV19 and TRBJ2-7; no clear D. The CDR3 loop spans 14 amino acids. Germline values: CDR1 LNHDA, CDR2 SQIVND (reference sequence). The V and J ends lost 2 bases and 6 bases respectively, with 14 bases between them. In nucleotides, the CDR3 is TGTGCCAGTAGTATAACCCGGAGATCGGGCGAGCAGTACTTC. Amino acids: CASSITRRSGEQYF.

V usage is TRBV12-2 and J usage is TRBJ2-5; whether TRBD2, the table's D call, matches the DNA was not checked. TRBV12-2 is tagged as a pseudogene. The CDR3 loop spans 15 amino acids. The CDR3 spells CASRLWRLACETQYF. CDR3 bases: TGTGCAAGTCGCTTATGGCGGCTAGCCTGTGAGACCCAGTACTTC.